This T cell receptor (beta chain) was captured in a study of graft-versus-host responses after intestinal transplantation listed by TCRdb under 2021. A note on the overall study: The transplants that recipients got were multivisceral, liver-intestinal, or isolated intestinal. Every recipient was given anti-thymocyte globulin induction, followed by around three years of maintenance tacrolimus and steroids. Bulk TCR-beta CDR3 sequencing was used to track graft-versus-host and host-versus-graft alloreactive T cell clones in the graft, circulation and bone marrow after intestinal transplantation. To identify alloreactive clones, pre-transplant mixed lymphocyte reaction products were sequenced and compared with unstimulated pre-transplant donor and recipient T cells. The cohort enrolled about two dozen intestinal transplant recipients including one retransplant, and a few patients lacking pretransplant specimens were excluded. A peak of at least 4% donor T cells among recipient peripheral blood mononuclear cells was the definition used for donor T cell macrochimerism. Instead of going to the commercial service, samples from a few later patients were sequenced in-house on an Illumina MiSeq and processed with MiXCR.

Library preparation used the immunoSEQ multiplex PCR assay. For most patients, genomic DNA was isolated with the Qiagen DNeasy Blood and Tissue Kit and shipped frozen to Adaptive Biotechnologies for TCR sequencing. Adaptive Biotechnologies carried out high-throughput TCR-beta CDR3 sequencing of genomic DNA for most patients. The source study handled its data this way. TCR sequencing data were retrieved from Adaptive's ImmunoSEQ software for 15 to 20 patients, whereas three other patients were processed with MiXCR and VDJtools. To correct CD4 versus CD8 sorting errors, sequences present in both subsets at a frequency ratio below 5:1 were removed. Because the origin of CDR3 nucleotide sequences shared between donor and recipient could not be assigned, those sequences were removed. At least 2-fold expansion over unstimulated cells and a minimum CFSE-low frequency of 0.002% (template counts) or 0.001% (read counts) were required for clones to be classified as alloreactive. Clones were considered mappable if detected in sequenced pre-transplant spleen, lymph node, or MLR CFSE-low populations of the donor or recipient. Cumulative frequency of alloreactive clones was calculated as a percentage of all sequences weighted by copy number. TCRdb holds this immuneACCESS table with in-frame rearrangements only. Some clones are missing; in checked studies, unresolved V genes explain under half, and the rest has no known cause. V and J calls and clone size are as listed in that table; D and trimming were resolved from the DNA. The sample table lists 90,000 to 150,000 clones, around 95% of them with a count of one. The top ten hold 3% to 3.5% of the sample.

The time point label, as the study defines it: cells obtained before transplantation from donor or recipient. CD3+CD4+ and CD3+CD8+ populations were FACS-sorted from unstimulated pre-transplant donor and recipient cells taken from spleen or lymph nodes. General conclusions and limits of the study: GvH clones were detected in recipient bone marrow, and some of these GvH clones were observed earlier in ileal mucosa or blood, consistent with an intestinal mucosal origin. Early after transplant, peak levels of circulating GvH clones were associated with declines in HvG clones. The relatively low number and heterogeneity of intestinal transplant patients limited the conclusions. In the allografts of patients with donor T cell macrochimerism, GvH to HvG T cell clonal ratios were high.

The CDR3 runs 16 amino acids, cysteine and phenylalanine included. The only DNA kept is the CDR3, 48 bases in frame from the first base. V and J are truncated by 4 bases and 4 bases respectively, leaving an intervening sequence of 17 bases. Per the germline V gene, MNHNS is the CDR1 and SASEGT is the CDR2. Points on this clone: Its antigen is still unknown. The record has no base qualities; no much larger clone is one base away.

The chain links TRBV6-1 with TRBJ1-3; there is no confident call for the D gene. This clonotype originated in a human donor who received an intestinal transplant. The sample was unstimulated CD8+ T cells sorted from spleen or lymph node cells, taken before intestinal transplant. The DNA sequence is TGTGCCAGCAGTGGTCGAGGAGGATCGAAAGGAAACACCATATATTTT. This encodes CASSGRGGSKGNTIYF.